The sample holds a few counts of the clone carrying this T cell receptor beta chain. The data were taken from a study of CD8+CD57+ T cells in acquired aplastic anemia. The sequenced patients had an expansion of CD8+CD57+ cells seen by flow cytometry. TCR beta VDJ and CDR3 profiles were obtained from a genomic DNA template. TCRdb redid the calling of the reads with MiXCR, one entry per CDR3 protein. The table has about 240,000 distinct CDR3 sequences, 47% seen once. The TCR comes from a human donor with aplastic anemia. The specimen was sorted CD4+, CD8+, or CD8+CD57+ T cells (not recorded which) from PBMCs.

In DNA, the CDR3 is TGTGCCAGCAGCTGGTACCTGGGGGATGGGGAAAAACTGTTTTTT. This sequence encodes CASSWYLGDGEKLFF. This sequence joins TRBV27 and TRBJ1-4; TRBD1 might be the D (5 bases). The CDR3 covers 15 residues. Germline V gene lookup returns CDR1 MNHEY and CDR2 SMNVEV (reference sequence). The V end was cut by 6 bases, the J end by 8 bases, with 19 bases between.